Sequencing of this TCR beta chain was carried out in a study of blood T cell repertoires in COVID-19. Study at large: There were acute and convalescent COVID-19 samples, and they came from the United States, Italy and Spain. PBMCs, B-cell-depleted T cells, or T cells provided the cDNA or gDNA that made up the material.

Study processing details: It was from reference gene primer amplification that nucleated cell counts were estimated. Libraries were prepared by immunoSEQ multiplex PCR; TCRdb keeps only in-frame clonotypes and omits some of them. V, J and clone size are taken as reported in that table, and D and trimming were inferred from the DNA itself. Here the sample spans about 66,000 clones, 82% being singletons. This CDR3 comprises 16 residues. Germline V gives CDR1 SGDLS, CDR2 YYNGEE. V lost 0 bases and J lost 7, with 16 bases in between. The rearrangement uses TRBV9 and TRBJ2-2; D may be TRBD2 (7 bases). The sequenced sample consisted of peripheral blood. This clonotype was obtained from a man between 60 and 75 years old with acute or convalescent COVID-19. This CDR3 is CASSVDAGARGGELFF. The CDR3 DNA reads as TGTGCCAGCAGCGTAGATGCGGGGGCCCGGGGCGGGGAGCTGTTTTTT.